Below are 21 T cell receptor beta chains sequenced from a single sample in a study of OX40 agonist ivuxolimab in advanced cancers. The assay was immunoSEQ multiplex PCR, and TCRdb's table has in-frame clones only and misses some. The profile shows some 85,000 clones, more than 75% of them singletons. The input for sequencing was CD4+ or CD8+ T cells sorted from blood, taken in a trial of the OX40 agonist ivuxolimab. The receptor source for this set is an adult with an advanced solid tumor such as melanoma, head and neck, liver or kidney cancer.

The chain employs TRBV15 and TRBJ2-1; D gene ambiguous. Trimming cost V 5 bases and J 0 bases, with 17 bases left between them. Germline CDR1 is LNHNV and CDR2 is YYDKDF (reference sequence). The CDR3 is 17 residues long. The CDR3 DNA sequence: TGTGCCACCAGCGGAAGGAGTAGCCCCCGCTCCTACAATGAGCAGTTCTTC. This translates into CATSGRSSPRSYNEQFF.

This clone has only one observation. The rearrangement uses TRBV9 and TRBJ2-2, with D hard to call. The CDR3 runs to 14 residues. Germline V gene lookup returns CDR1 SGDLS and CDR2 YYNGEE. The germline V and J ends were trimmed by 0 bases and 2 bases, with 5 bases remaining between them. The CDR3 protein is CASSVDGNTGELFF. CDR3 in DNA: TGTGCCAGCAGCGTAGATGGAAACACCGGGGAGCTGTTTTTT. The full variable domain, its missing parts supplied by reference TRBV9 and TRBJ2-2, is DSGVTQTPKHLITATGQRVTLRCSPRSGDLSVYWYQQSLDQGLQFLIQYYNGEERAKGNILERFSAQQFPDLHSELNLSSLELGDSALYFCASSVDGNTGELFFGEGSRLTVL.

The V call is TRBV10-3, the J call TRBJ2-5, with 10 bases fitting TRBD2. Trimming at V came to 2 bases and at J to 4 bases, leaving 4 bases not matched to a gene. Germline V lookup: CDR1 ENHRY, CDR2 SYGVKD. The CDR3 length is 15 residues. The chain's CDR3 is CAISEQREGRETQYF. The CDR3, as DNA: TGTGCCATCAGTGAGCAGCGGGAGGGCCGAGAGACCCAGTACTTC.

The V call is TRBV7-7, the J call TRBJ2-2, with 11 nucleotides matching TRBD2. V was pared by 7 bases and J by 3 bases, with 10 bases of the junction left unmatched. This CDR3 is 17 amino acids long. CDR1 SSHAT and CDR2 FNYEAQ come from the germline V gene (reference sequence). The CDR3 loop is CASTLVSSGRDTGELFF. Here the CDR3 DNA reads TGTGCCAGCACTTTGGTAAGTAGCGGGAGGGACACCGGGGAGCTGTTTTTT.

This chain connects TRBV6-1 to TRBJ2-3; D unclear. The germline gives CDR1 MNHNS, CDR2 SASEGT. V was trimmed by 3 bases and J by 1 base, leaving 11 bases between them. The CDR3 spans 15 residues. The CDR3 loop reads CASSDGTARTDTQYF. DNA for the CDR3: TGTGCCAGCAGTGACGGCACAGCTCGCACAGATACGCAGTATTTT.

V gene TRBV15 combines with J gene TRBJ2-2; TRBD1 matches at 12 bases. CDR1 is LNHNV and CDR2 is YYDKDF in the germline V gene (reference sequence). The ends lost 6 bases at V and 5 bases at J; junction bases unmatched: 4. The CDR3 totals 15 residues. The CDR3: CATRGQGAGTGELFF. CDR3 sequence (DNA): TGTGCCACCAGGGGACAGGGGGCGGGGACCGGGGAGCTGTTTTTT. The complete variable domain, with remaining parts taken from reference TRBV15 and TRBJ2-2, reads DAMVIQNPRYQVTQFGKPVTLSCSQTLNHNVMYWYQQKSSQAPKLLFHYYDKDFNNEADTPDNFQSRRPNTSFCFLDIRSPGLGDTAMYLCATRGQGAGTGELFFGEGSRLTVL.

V is TRBV7-6 and J is TRBJ2-2, with TRBD2 matching 7 bases. V shed 0 bases, J shed 4 bases, and the junction held 8 bases outside the gene matches. CDR3 size: 17 residues. In germline, CDR1 is SGHVS, CDR2 FNYEAQ. The CDR3 DNA reads TGTGCCAGCAGCTTAGCCGGGGGTAGCGGGCCCACCGGGGAGCTGTTTTTT. Its protein product is CASSLAGGSGPTGELFF.

The V and J genes are TRBV7-8 and TRBJ2-5, with unresolved D. Germline CDR1 SGHVS, CDR2 FQNEAQ. Trimming removed 3 bases at V and 5 bases at J, with 16 bases between. CDR3 length: 15 amino acids. The CDR3 spells CASSLASAVRETQYF. CDR3 sequence (DNA): TGTGCCAGCAGCTTGGCGTCAGCCGTGAGGGAGACCCAGTACTTC. Full variable domain (outside the CDR3, taken from reference TRBV7-8 and TRBJ2-5): GAGVSQSPRYKVAKRGQDVALRCDPISGHVSLFWYQQALGQGPEFLTYFQNEAQLDKSGLPSDRFFAERPEGSVSTLKIQRTQQEDSAVYLCASSLASAVRETQYFGPGTRLLVL.

V usage is TRBV11-1 and J usage is TRBJ2-2; 8 nucleotides line up with TRBD1. CDR1 is SGHAT, CDR2 FQDESV, per germline (reference sequence). The length of the CDR3 is 16 residues. V shed 5 bases and J 0 bases; nucleotides not matched to a gene: 5. The CDR3 here is CASSKGQAANTGELFF. CDR3 nucleotide sequence: TGTGCCAGCAGCAAGGGACAGGCTGCGAACACCGGGGAGCTGTTTTTT.

The chain joins TRBV5-4 to TRBJ2-5, with 10 bases matching TRBD2. The germline CDR1 and CDR2 sequences are SGHNT and YYREEE (reference sequence). This CDR3 contains 16 residues. V lost 1 base to trimming and J lost 4 bases; unmatched junction nucleotides: 7. CDR3 sequence (DNA): TGTGCCAGCAGCTTGATGCTAGCGGGAGCGTCAGAGACCCAGTACTTC. Translated, it gives CASSLMLAGASETQYF.

The V and J genes are TRBV5-1 and TRBJ2-7; tentatively, D is TRBD1 or TRBD2 (5 bases each). The CDR3 totals 14 residues. Germline values: CDR1 SGHRS, CDR2 YFSETQ. Deletions cut 2 bases from V and 7 bases from J, with 16 bases between. CDR3 DNA sequence: TGCGCCAGCAGCTTCGGGGACGCTCAGAGAGAGCAGTACTTC. This sequence encodes CASSFGDAQREQYF.

This rearrangement joins TRBV19 to TRBJ2-3; TRBD2 agrees at 14 bases. The CDR3 extends over 16 amino acids. Per germline, CDR1 LNHDA and CDR2 SQIVND (reference sequence). V shed 4 bases, J shed 2 bases, and the junction held 2 bases outside the gene matches. The CDR3 here is CASSTTSGRATDTQYF. The DNA of the CDR3 is TGTGCCAGTAGTACGACTAGCGGGAGGGCCACAGATACGCAGTATTTT.

This clone was seen a few times. The chain is built from TRBV28 and TRBJ1-2; 11 positions agree with TRBD1. V trimming: 6 bases; J trimming: 6 bases; junction bases outside the gene matches: 3. This CDR3 is built from 13 residues. Germline V lookup: CDR1 MDHEN, CDR2 SYDVKM. DNA for the CDR3: TGTGCCAGCAGCCTGGACAGGGGGCATGGCTACACCTTC. It yields the protein CASSLDRGHGYTF.

The chain employs TRBV19 and TRBJ2-4; unclear D gene. Germline V lookup: CDR1 LNHDA, CDR2 SQIVND (reference sequence). This CDR3 is 15 amino acids long. Deletions cut 3 bases from V and 7 bases from J, with 16 bases between. The CDR3 DNA is TGTGCCAGTAGTATCGGACCAACAACTGGGAACATTCAGTACTTC. It codes for CASSIGPTTGNIQYF. The complete variable domain, with remaining parts taken from reference TRBV19 and TRBJ2-4, reads DGGITQSPKYLFRKEGQNVTLSCEQNLNHDAMYWYRQDPGQGLRLIYYSQIVNDFQKGDIAEGYSVSREKKESFPLTVTSAQKNPTAFYLCASSIGPTTGNIQYFGAGTRLSVL.

V is TRBV28 and J is TRBJ2-2, with 9 bases that match TRBD1. CDR1 and CDR2 from the germline V gene are MDHEN and SYDVKM. The CDR3 has 15 residues. The J segment lost 5 bases and the V segment lost 10 bases, leaving 11 bases of the junction unmatched. As DNA, the CDR3 is TGTGCCACGAGCCACCCCGGGACAGGGACCGGGGAGCTGTTTTTT. Protein: CATSHPGTGTGELFF.

The chain joins TRBV5-1 to TRBJ2-5; D is uncertain. This CDR3 has 11 residues. The V and J ends lost 2 bases and 6 bases respectively, with 5 bases between them. CDR1 SGHRS and CDR2 YFSETQ come from the germline V gene. CDR3 sequence reads: CASSLRQTQYF. The CDR3 DNA is TGCGCCAGCAGCTTACGACAGACCCAGTACTTC.

This clone has just one count. Other nucleotide sequences in the sample specify the same CDR3. The J gene is TRBJ2-6, the V gene TRBV18; no firm D call. From germline, CDR1 is KGHSH and CDR2 LQKENI. The germline V and J ends were trimmed by 3 bases and 0 bases, with 3 bases remaining between them. This CDR3 comprises 14 residues. The CDR3 is CASSPPSGANVLTF. CDR3 sequence (DNA): TGTGCCAGCTCACCCCCCTCTGGGGCCAACGTCCTGACTTTC.

The genes are TRBV27 and TRBJ1-3; unclear D gene. Trimming took 7 bases from V and 7 from J, leaving 17 bases between them. The CDR3 contains 14 residues. Germline lookup yields CDR1 MNHEY and CDR2 SMNVEV (reference sequence). The CDR3 DNA reads as TGTGCCAGCAAAGATGGAGGGTTTGGTAACACCATATATTTT. Protein: CASKDGGFGNTIYF.

The genes are TRBV7-3 and TRBJ1-1, with TRBD1 as a possible D gene (5 bases). CDR1 is SGHTA, CDR2 FQGTGA, per germline. Trimming removed 0 bases at V and 11 bases at J, with 13 bases between. This CDR3 has 13 amino acids. CDR3 coding DNA: TGTGCCAGCAGCTTAACAGGGGCTGGGGACGCTTTCTTT. Its translation is CASSLTGAGDAFF.

This sequence joins TRBV27 and TRBJ1-2; weak D call: TRBD1 (6 bases). The germline gives CDR1 MNHEY, CDR2 SMNVEV (reference sequence). The CDR3 is 14 amino acids. Trimming removed 2 bases at V and 6 bases at J, with 13 bases between. In DNA, the CDR3 is TGTGCCAGCAGTTTAGGTAGGGACATAGATGGCTACACCTTC. Amino acid sequence: CASSLGRDIDGYTF.

In its sample, this clone was seen once. The chain uses TRBV5-5 and TRBJ1-5; D is uncertain. The V gene lost 1 base and the J gene lost 4 bases, with 12 bases spanning the gap. Germline lookup yields CDR1 SGHKS and CDR2 YYEKEE (reference sequence). The CDR3 runs to 15 residues. The CDR3 reads CASSLTSMMNQPQHF. The CDR3 nucleotides read TGTGCCAGCAGCTTGACAAGTATGATGAATCAGCCCCAGCATTTT.